The clone carrying this T cell receptor beta chain was counted at least ten times. The antigen is not known. These data are taken from a study of neurological immune-mediated disorders. The making of cDNA relied on 5'RACE with 10-nucleotide random UMIs. Each CDR3 protein gets one entry after TCRdb re-called the 5' RACE reads with MiXCR. The sample shows fewer than 110,000 distinct CDR3 sequences, 11% of them seen only once. V dropped 10 bases and J dropped 3; count of bases not matched to a gene: 8. The CDR3 consists of 14 residues. Germline loops: CDR1 SNHLY, CDR2 FYNNEI. Described time point: longitudinal time-point 3. Points from the study as a whole: Whereas HTLV-1-associated myelopathy showed the most TCR clonal expansion, multiple sclerosis showed the least, with levels below those of healthy controls. The absence of shared CDR3 amino acid sequences among expanded clones across subjects suggests private repertoires in all groups.

Sequencing was done on a sample of PBMCs. This sequence originates from a female donor with HTLV-1-associated myelopathy (HAM/TSP). The rearrangement joins TRBV2 to TRBJ2-3; 9 positions agree with TRBD2. In nucleotides, the CDR3 is TGTGCCACAAAGGGTAGCGGGGGTACAGATACGCAGTATTTT. It codes for CATKGSGGTDTQYF. Drawing the rest from reference TRBV2 and TRBJ2-3, the complete variable domain is EPEVTQTPSHQVTQMGQEVILRCVPISNHLYFYWYRQILGQKVEFLVSFYNNEISEKSEIFDDQFSVERPDGSNFTLKIRSTKLEDSAMYFCATKGSGGTDTQYFGPGTRLTVL.